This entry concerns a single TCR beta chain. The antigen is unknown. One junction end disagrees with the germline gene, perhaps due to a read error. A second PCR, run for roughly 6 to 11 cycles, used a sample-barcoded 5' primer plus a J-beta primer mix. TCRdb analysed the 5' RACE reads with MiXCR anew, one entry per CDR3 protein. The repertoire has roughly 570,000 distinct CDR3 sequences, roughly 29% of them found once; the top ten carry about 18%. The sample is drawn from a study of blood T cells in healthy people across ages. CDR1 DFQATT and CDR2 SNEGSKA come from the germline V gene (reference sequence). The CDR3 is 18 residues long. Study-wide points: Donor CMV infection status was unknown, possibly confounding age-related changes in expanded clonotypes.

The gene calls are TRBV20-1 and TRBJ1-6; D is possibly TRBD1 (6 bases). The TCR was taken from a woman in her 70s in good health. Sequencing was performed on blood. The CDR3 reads CSARERQAYLTYNSPLYF. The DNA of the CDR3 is TGCAGTGCTAGAGAGCGACAGGCTTACCTCACGTATAATTCACCCCTCTACTTT.